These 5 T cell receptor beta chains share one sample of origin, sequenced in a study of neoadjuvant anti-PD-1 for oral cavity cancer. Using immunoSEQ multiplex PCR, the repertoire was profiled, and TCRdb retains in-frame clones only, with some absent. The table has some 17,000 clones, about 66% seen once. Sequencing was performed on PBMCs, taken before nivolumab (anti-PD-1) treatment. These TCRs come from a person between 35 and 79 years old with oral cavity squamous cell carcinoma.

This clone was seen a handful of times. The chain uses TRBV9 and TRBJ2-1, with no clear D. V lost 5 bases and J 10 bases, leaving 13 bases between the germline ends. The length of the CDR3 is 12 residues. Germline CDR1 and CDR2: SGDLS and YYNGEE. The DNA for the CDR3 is TGTGCCAGCAGTCCCAGGACGGGCGAGCAGTTCTTC. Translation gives CASSPRTGEQFF.

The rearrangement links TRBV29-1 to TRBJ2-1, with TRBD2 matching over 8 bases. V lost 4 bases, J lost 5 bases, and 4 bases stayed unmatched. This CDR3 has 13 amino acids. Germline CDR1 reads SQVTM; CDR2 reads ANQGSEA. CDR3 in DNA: TGCAGCGTTGCGGGAGGGCTCAACAATGAGCAGTTCTTC. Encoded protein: CSVAGGLNNEQFF.

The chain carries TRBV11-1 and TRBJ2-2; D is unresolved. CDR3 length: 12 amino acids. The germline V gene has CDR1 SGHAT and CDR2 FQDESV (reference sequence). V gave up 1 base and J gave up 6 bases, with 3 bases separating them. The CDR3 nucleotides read TGTGCCAGCAGCTTAGGGGCCGGGGAGCTGTTTTTT. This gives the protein CASSLGAGELFF.

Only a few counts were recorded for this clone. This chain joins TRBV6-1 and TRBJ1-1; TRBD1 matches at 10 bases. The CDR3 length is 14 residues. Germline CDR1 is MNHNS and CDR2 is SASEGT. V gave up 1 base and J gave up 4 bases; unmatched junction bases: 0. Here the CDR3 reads CASSEGTGGTEAFF. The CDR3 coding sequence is TGTGCCAGCAGTGAAGGGACAGGGGGCACTGAAGCTTTCTTT.

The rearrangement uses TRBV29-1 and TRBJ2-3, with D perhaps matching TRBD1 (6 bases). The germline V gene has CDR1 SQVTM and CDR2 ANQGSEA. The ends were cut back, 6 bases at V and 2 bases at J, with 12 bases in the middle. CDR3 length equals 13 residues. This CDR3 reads CSVPGQYTDTQYF. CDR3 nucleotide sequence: TGCAGCGTACCGGGACAATACACAGATACGCAGTATTTT.